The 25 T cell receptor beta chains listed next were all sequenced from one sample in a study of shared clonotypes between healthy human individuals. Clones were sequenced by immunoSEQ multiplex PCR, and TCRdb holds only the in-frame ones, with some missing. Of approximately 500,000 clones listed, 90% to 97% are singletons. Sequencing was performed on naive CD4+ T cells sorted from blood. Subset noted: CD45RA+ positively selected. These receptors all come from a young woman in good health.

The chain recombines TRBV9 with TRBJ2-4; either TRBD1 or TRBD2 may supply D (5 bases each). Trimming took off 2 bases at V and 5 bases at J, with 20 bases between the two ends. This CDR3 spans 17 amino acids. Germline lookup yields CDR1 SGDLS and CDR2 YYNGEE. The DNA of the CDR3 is TGTGCCAGCAGCGTGGGTTGGGGGAGATCTTTCGAAAACATTCAGTACTTC. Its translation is CASSVGWGRSFENIQYF. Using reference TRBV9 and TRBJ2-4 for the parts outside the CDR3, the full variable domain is DSGVTQTPKHLITATGQRVTLRCSPRSGDLSVYWYQQSLDQGLQFLIQYYNGEERAKGNILERFSAQQFPDLHSELNLSSLELGDSALYFCASSVGWGRSFENIQYFGAGTRLSVL.

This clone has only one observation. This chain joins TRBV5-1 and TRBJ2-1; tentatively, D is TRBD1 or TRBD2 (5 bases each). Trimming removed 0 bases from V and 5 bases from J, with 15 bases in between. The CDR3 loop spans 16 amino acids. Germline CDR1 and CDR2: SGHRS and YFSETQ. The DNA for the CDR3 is TGCGCCAGCAGCTTGGGCGCCGGGACCAAAGACAATGAGCAGTTCTTC. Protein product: CASSLGAGTKDNEQFF.

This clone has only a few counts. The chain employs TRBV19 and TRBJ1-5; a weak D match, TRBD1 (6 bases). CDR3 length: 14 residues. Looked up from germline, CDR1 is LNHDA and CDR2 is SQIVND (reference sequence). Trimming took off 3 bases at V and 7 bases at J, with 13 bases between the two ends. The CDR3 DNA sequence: TGTGCCAGTAGTATGGGGCAGGGGATGCAGCCCCAGCATTTT. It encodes CASSMGQGMQPQHF.

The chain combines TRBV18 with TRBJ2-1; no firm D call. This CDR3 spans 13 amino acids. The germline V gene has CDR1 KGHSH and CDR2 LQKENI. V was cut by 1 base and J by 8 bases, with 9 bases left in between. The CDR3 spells CASSPQAVDEQFF. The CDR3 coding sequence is TGTGCCAGCTCACCACAGGCGGTCGATGAGCAGTTCTTC.

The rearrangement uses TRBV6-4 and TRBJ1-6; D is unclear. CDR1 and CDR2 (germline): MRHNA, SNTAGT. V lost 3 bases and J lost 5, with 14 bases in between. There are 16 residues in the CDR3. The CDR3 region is CASSDLGKENNSPLHF. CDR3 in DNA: TGTGCCAGCAGTGATTTGGGGAAAGAAAATAATTCACCCCTCCACTTT.

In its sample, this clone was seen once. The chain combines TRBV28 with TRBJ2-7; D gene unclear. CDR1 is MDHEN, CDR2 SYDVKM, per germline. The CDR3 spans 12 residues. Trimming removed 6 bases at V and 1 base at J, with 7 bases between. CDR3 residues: CASRQQSYEQYF. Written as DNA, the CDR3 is TGTGCCAGCAGGCAGCAGTCCTACGAGCAGTACTTC.

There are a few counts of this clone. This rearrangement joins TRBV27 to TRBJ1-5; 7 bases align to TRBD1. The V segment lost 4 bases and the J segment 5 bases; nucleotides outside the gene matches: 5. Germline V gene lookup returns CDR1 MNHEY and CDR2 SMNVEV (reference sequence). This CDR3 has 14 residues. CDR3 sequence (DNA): TGTGCCAGCAGTTCGGGACAGTTTCATCAGCCCCAGCATTTT. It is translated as CASSSGQFHQPQHF.

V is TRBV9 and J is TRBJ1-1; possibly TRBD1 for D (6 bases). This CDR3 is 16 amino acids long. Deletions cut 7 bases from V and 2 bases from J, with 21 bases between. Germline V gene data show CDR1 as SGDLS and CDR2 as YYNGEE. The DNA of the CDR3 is TGTGCCAGCCGAAAGGGGGTCCCCTTAATAAACACTGAAGCTTTCTTT. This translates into CASRKGVPLINTEAFF. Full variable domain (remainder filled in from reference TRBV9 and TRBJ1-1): DSGVTQTPKHLITATGQRVTLRCSPRSGDLSVYWYQQSLDQGLQFLIQYYNGEERAKGNILERFSAQQFPDLHSELNLSSLELGDSALYFCASRKGVPLINTEAFFGQGTRLTVV.

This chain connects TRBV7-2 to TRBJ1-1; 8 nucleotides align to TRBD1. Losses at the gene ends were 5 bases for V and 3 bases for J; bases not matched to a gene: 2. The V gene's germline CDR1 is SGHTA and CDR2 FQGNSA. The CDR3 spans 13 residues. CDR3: CASSQQGDTEAFF. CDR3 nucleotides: TGTGCCAGCAGCCAACAGGGGGACACTGAAGCTTTCTTT.

CDR3 nucleotide sequence: TGTGCCAGCAGAGGTCGAAAAGGCACAGATACGCAGTATTTT. Residues: CASRGRKGTDTQYF. This chain links TRBV5-8 with TRBJ2-3; no reliable D call. This CDR3 region has 14 residues. Trimming left V 5 bases short and J 1 base short, with 11 bases between. CDR1 and CDR2 (germline): SGHTS, YDEGEE.

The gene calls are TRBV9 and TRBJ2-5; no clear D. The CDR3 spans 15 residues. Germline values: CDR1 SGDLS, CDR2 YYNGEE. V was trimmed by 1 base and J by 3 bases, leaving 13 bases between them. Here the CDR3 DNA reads TGTGCCAGCAGCGTATGGGGAAACGCGGAAGAGACCCAGTACTTC. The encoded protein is CASSVWGNAEETQYF.

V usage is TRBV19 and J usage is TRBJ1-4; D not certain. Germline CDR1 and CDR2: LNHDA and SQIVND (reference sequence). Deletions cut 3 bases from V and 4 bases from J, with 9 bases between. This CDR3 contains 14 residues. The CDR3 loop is CASSMERVNEKLFF. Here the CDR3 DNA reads TGTGCCAGTAGTATGGAGAGGGTTAATGAAAAACTGTTTTTT.

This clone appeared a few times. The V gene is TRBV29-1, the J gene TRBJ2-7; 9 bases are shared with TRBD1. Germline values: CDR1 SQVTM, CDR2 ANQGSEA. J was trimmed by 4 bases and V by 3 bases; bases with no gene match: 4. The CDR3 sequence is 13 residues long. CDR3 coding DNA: TGCAGCGTTGATTCGGACAGGGGTTACGAGCAGTACTTC. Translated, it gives CSVDSDRGYEQYF.

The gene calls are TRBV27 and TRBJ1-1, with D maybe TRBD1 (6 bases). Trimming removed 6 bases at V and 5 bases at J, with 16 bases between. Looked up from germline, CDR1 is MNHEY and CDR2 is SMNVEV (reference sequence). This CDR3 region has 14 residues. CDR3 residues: CASRKGDLRTEAFF. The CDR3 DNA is TGTGCCAGCAGAAAGGGGGATCTGAGGACTGAAGCTTTCTTT.

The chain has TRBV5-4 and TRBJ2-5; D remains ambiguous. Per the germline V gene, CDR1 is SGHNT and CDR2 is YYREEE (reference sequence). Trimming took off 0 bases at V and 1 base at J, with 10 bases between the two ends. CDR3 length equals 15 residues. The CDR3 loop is CASSLAGILQETQYF. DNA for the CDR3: TGTGCCAGCAGCTTGGCCGGAATACTCCAAGAGACCCAGTACTTC.

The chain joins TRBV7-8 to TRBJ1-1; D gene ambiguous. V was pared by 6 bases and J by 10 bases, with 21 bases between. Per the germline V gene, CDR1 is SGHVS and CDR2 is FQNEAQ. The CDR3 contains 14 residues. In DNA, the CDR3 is TGTGCCAGCAGTCCTGACTGGCAACCGACGGGAGCTTTCTTT. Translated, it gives CASSPDWQPTGAFF.

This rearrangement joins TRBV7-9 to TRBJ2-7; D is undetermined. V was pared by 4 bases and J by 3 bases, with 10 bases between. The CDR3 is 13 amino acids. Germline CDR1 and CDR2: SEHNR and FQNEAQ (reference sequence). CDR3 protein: CASSSDKNYEQYF. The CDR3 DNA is TGTGCCAGCAGCTCGGATAAAAACTACGAGCAGTACTTC.

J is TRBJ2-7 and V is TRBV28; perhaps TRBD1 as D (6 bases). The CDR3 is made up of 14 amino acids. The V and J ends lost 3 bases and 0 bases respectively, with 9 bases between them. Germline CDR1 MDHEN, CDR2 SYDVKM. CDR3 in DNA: TGTGCCAGCAGTTTTAGGGGGAGCTCCTACGAGCAGTACTTC. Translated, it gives CASSFRGSSYEQYF.

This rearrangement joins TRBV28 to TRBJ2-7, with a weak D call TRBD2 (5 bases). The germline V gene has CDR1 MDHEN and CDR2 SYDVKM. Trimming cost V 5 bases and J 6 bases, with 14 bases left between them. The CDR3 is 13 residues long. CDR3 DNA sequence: TGTGCCAGCAGTACCATTTTACGGGGCGAGCAGTACTTC. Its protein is CASSTILRGEQYF.

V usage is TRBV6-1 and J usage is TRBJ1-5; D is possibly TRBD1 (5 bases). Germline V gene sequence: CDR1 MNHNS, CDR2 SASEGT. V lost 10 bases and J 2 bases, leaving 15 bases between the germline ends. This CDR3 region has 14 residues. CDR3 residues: CATAETAGNQPQHF. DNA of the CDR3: TGTGCCACAGCGGAGACAGCGGGCAATCAGCCCCAGCATTTT.

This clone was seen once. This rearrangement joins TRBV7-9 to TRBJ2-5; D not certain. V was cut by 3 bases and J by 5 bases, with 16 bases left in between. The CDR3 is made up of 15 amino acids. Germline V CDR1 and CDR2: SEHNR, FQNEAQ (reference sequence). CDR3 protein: CASSFSGARDETQYF. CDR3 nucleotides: TGTGCCAGCAGCTTTTCCGGAGCCCGCGACGAGACCCAGTACTTC.

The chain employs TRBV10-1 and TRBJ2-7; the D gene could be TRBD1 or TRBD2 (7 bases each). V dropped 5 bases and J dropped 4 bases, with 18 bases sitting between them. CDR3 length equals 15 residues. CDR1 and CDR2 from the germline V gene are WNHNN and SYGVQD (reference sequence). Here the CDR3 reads CASSQQGRARYEQYF. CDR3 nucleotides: TGCGCCAGCAGTCAACAGGGGAGGGCCAGGTACGAGCAGTACTTC.

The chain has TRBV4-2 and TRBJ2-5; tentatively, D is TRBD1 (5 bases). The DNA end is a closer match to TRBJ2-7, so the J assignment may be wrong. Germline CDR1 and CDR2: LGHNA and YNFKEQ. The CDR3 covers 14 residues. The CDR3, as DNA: TGTGCCAGCAGCCCAAATTTAGACAGCTACGAGCAGTACTTC. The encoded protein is CASSPNLDSYEQYF.

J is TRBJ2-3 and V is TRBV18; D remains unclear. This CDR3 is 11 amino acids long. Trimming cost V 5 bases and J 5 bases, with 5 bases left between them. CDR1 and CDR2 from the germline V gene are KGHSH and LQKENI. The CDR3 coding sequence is TGTGCCAGCTCATTTCGAGATACGCAGTATTTT. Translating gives CASSFRDTQYF. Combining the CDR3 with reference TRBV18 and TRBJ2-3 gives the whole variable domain NAGVMQNPRHLVRRRGQEARLRCSPMKGHSHVYWYRQLPEEGLKFMVYLQKENIIDESGMPKERFSAEFPKEGPSILRIQQVVRGDSAAYFCASSFRDTQYFGPGTRLTVL.

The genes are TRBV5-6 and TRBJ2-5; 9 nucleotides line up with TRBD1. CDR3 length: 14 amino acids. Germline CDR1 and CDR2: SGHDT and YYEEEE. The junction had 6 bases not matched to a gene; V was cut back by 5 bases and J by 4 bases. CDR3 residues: CASSERQGGETQYF. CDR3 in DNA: TGTGCCAGCAGTGAACGACAGGGGGGAGAGACCCAGTACTTC.